This T cell receptor (beta chain) was profiled in a study of blood T cells in healthy people across ages. Study-wide findings and caveats: Bulk PBMC profiling left naive and antigen-experienced comparisons inconclusive. The authors considered diversity estimates from one million T cells to be underestimates. Per million T cells, the diversity of TCR beta decreased roughly linearly as age advanced.

The use of a sample-barcoded 5' primer and a J-beta primer mix characterized a second PCR of roughly 7 to 11 cycles. TCRdb recomputed calls from the 5' RACE reads with MiXCR, one row per CDR3 protein. The profile shows 1.5 million to 2 million distinct CDR3 sequences, roughly 27% of them singletons. Points on this clonotype: Its specificity is unknown.

This clonotype was sampled from a young woman in good health. The sequenced sample consisted of blood.

The CDR3 region is CASSLDGLRPETQYF. The CDR3 DNA reads as TGTGCCAGCAGCTTAGATGGTTTGCGGCCAGAGACCCAGTACTTC. This sequence joins TRBV11-2 and TRBJ2-5; no firm D call. V lost 0 bases, J lost 4 bases, and 12 bases lay in between. Germline V gene sequence: CDR1 SGHAT, CDR2 FQNNGV. The CDR3 covers 15 residues.